Following are 18 T cell receptor beta chains from one sample sequenced in a study of blood T cell repertoires in COVID-19. Clones were read by immunoSEQ multiplex PCR, and TCRdb kept only the in-frame ones, dropping some. The table includes about 200,000 clones, about 89% detected once. The sequenced material came from peripheral blood. Every receptor here comes from a man in his 60s who had recovered from COVID-19.

The CDR3 DNA sequence: TGCGCCAGCAGCTTGGAATTCGGTCCCGGGGAAACTGAAGCTTTCTTT. It codes for CASSLEFGPGETEAFF. The V call is TRBV5-1, the J call TRBJ1-1; no firm D call. This CDR3 is 16 amino acids long. Trimming pared 0 bases from V and 5 bases from J, leaving 17 bases between. Germline V gives CDR1 SGHRS, CDR2 YFSETQ.

The chain employs TRBV2 and TRBJ1-1; D gene uncertain. Trimming removed 5 bases from V and 1 base from J, with 8 bases in between. The CDR3 runs to 13 residues. Germline CDR1 reads SNHLY; CDR2 reads FYNNEI. DNA for the CDR3: TGTGCCAGCAGTACTACAACGAACACTGAAGCTTTCTTT. Translation gives CASSTTTNTEAFF.

V and J are TRBV27 and TRBJ1-5; D perhaps matches TRBD1 (6 bases). CDR1 MNHEY and CDR2 SMNVEV come from the germline V gene (reference sequence). This CDR3 is built from 15 residues. Trimming removed 2 bases at V and 0 bases at J, with 8 bases between. The CDR3 region has the DNA TGTGCCAGCAGTTTAGGACAGTTTAGCAATCAGCCCCAGCATTTT. Its protein is CASSLGQFSNQPQHF.

The chain employs TRBV12-3 or TRBV12-4 and TRBJ2-1, with 8 nucleotides matching TRBD1. The CDR3 sequence is 13 residues long. After removal of 5 bases from V and 7 bases from J, the junction contained 4 bases not matched to a gene. CDR3 bases: TGTGCCAGCAGTATCCGACAGGGGAATGAGCAGTTCTTC. It specifies CASSIRQGNEQFF.

The V call is TRBV5-6, the J call TRBJ2-7; 9 positions agree with TRBD1. V shed 4 bases, J shed 6 bases, and the junction held 8 bases outside the gene matches. This CDR3 contains 14 residues. Germline values: CDR1 SGHDT, CDR2 YYEEEE. CDR3 amino acids: CASSPRDRVGEQYF. DNA for the CDR3: TGTGCCAGCAGCCCCCGGGACAGGGTGGGCGAGCAGTACTTC. Full variable domain (remainder filled in from reference TRBV5-6 and TRBJ2-7): DAGVTQSPTHLIKTRGQQVTLRCSPKSGHDTVSWYQQALGQGPQFIFQYYEEEERQRGNFPDRFSGHQFPNYSSELNVNALLLGDSALYLCASSPRDRVGEQYFGPGTRLTVT.

The gene calls are TRBV20-1 and TRBJ1-1; D gene ambiguous. This CDR3 comprises 11 residues. Germline-derived CDR1 and CDR2 are DFQATT and SNEGSKA (reference sequence). Trimming removed 3 bases at V and 4 bases at J, with 6 bases between. The CDR3 region is CSASDRTEAFF. CDR3 bases: TGCAGTGCTAGTGACCGCACTGAAGCTTTCTTT.

The rearrangement joins TRBV18 to TRBJ2-5, with 14 bases aligning to TRBD2. Trimming cost V 6 bases and J 1 base; bases outside gene matches: 4. This CDR3 has 16 amino acids. Germline CDR1 and CDR2: KGHSH and LQKENI. CDR3: CASSRLAGGPQETQYF. The CDR3 region has the DNA TGTGCCAGCTCTCGACTAGCGGGAGGGCCCCAAGAGACCCAGTACTTC.

This chain joins TRBV29-1 and TRBJ1-2, with D possibly TRBD1 on 6 matching bases. CDR1 and CDR2 from the germline V gene are SQVTM and ANQGSEA. CDR3 length: 14 residues. The germline V and J ends were trimmed by 1 base and 5 bases, with 14 bases remaining between them. The CDR3 coding sequence is TGCAGCGTTGAAGGGGGACAAGCAACTTATGGCTACACCTTC. Translating it yields CSVEGGQATYGYTF.

The chain employs TRBV5-1 and TRBJ1-6; tentative D call: TRBD1 (6 bases). This CDR3 is built from 14 residues. CDR1 SGHRS and CDR2 YFSETQ come from the germline V gene. V shed 0 bases and J shed 10 bases, with 11 bases lying between them. CDR3 in amino acids: CASSLEGVRSPLHF. DNA for the CDR3: TGCGCCAGCAGCTTGGAGGGGGTCAGGTCACCCCTCCACTTT.

The rearrangement uses TRBV9 and TRBJ2-3; no reliable D call. Trimming pared 2 bases from V and 0 bases from J, leaving 7 bases between. The CDR3 totals 14 residues. CDR1 is SGDLS, CDR2 YYNGEE, per germline. CDR3 DNA: TGTGCCAGCAGCGTTGTTACTAGCACAGATACGCAGTATTTT. Its protein is CASSVVTSTDTQYF.

This chain links TRBV6-5 with TRBJ2-3, with D possibly being TRBD1 (6 bases). V lost 6 bases to trimming and J lost 9 bases, with 13 bases between them. The CDR3 has 12 residues. Germline CDR1 is MNHEY and CDR2 is SVGAGI. The CDR3 DNA is TGTGCCAGCAGCTCGACGGGGACAACGCAGTATTTT. It is translated as CASSSTGTTQYF.

In its sample, this clone was seen once. V gene TRBV7-6 combines with J gene TRBJ2-2; the D gene is possibly TRBD1 (6 bases). V lost 5 bases to trimming and J lost 5 bases, with 9 bases between them. The CDR3 extends over 13 amino acids. The germline V gene encodes CDR1 SGHVS and CDR2 FNYEAQ. The CDR3 coding sequence is TGTGCCAGCAGCCGGGACATGACCGGGGAGCTGTTTTTT. Amino acid sequence: CASSRDMTGELFF. The entire variable domain, with the rest obtained from reference TRBV7-6 and TRBJ2-2, is as follows: GAGVSQSPRYKVTKRGQDVALRCDPISGHVSLYWYRQALGQGPEFLTYFNYEAQQDKSGLPNDRFSAERPEGSISTLTIQRTEQRDSAMYRCASSRDMTGELFFGEGSRLTVL.

The rearrangement uses TRBV29-1 and TRBJ2-2; D is perhaps TRBD1 (6 bases). CDR1 is SQVTM, CDR2 ANQGSEA, per germline. With 1 base removed from V and 6 bases from J, the gap between germline ends came to 12 bases. This CDR3 comprises 14 residues. DNA of the CDR3: TGCAGCGTTGAAGCAGGGGCCAGGGCCGGGGAGCTGTTTTTT. Its protein product is CSVEAGARAGELFF.

This clone was observed a single time. The gene calls are TRBV29-1 and TRBJ2-1; D is undetermined. Germline assignment: CDR1 SQVTM and CDR2 ANQGSEA. The CDR3 is 11 residues long. V lost 4 bases to trimming and J lost 10 bases, with 11 bases between them. CDR3 bases: TGCAGCGTTGTGAGCCTCGGGGAGCAGTTCTTC. This encodes CSVVSLGEQFF.

This clone has only one observation. The chain joins TRBV7-2 to TRBJ2-3; 8 nucleotides agree with TRBD2. With 4 bases clipped from V and 2 bases from J, the junction kept 8 bases outside the gene matches. There are 16 residues in the CDR3. Germline loops: CDR1 SGHTA, CDR2 FQGNSA. CDR3 sequence: CASSSTRGRITDTQYF. CDR3 DNA: TGTGCCAGCAGCTCCACGCGCGGGAGGATCACAGATACGCAGTATTTT.

The chain has TRBV7-3 and TRBJ2-3; 7 bases fit TRBD1. This CDR3 is built from 16 residues. From germline, CDR1 is SGHTA and CDR2 FQGTGA. J lost 3 bases, V lost 5 bases, and 11 bases had no gene match. The CDR3 region has the DNA TGTGCCAGCAGCCCGGGGAAGGGGGCAGAAACAGATACGCAGTATTTT. Its translation is CASSPGKGAETDTQYF.

The rearrangement links TRBV11-3 to TRBJ2-1; D may be TRBD2 (7 bases). The germline gives CDR1 SGHNT, CDR2 YENEEA. Trimming took off 4 bases at V and 4 bases at J, with 17 bases between the two ends. The CDR3 sequence is 16 residues long. The CDR3 sequence: CASSSGGAGHYNEQFF. Written as DNA, the CDR3 is TGTGCCAGCAGCTCGGGGGGTGCGGGACATTACAATGAGCAGTTCTTC. Full variable domain (remainder filled in from reference TRBV11-3 and TRBJ2-1): EAGVVQSPRYKIIEKKQPVAFWCNPISGHNTLYWYLQNLGQGPELLIRYENEEAVDDSQLPKDRFSAERLKGVDSTLKIQPAELGDSAVYLCASSSGGAGHYNEQFFGPGTRLTVL.

V is TRBV3-1 (or the pseudogene TRBV3-2) and J is TRBJ1-1; D call uncertain. Deletions cut 2 bases from V and 1 base from J, with 8 bases between. CDR3 length equals 14 residues. Germline CDR1 and CDR2: LGHDT and YNNKEL (reference sequence). CDR3 protein: CASSQSDRNTEAFF. The CDR3 coding sequence is TGTGCCAGCAGCCAAAGCGATCGGAACACTGAAGCTTTCTTT.